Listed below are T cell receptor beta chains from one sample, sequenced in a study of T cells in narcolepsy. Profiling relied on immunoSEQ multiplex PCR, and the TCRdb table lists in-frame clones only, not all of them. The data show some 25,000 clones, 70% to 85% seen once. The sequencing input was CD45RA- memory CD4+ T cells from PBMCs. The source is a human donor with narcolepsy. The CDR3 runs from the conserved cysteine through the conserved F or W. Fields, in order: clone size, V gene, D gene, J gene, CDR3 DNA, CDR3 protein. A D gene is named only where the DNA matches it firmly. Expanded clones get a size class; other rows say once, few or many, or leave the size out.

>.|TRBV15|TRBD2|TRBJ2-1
TGTGCCACCAGCAGCGAATTCCAGCGGGGGGGCCGACGTGAGCAGTTCTTC
CATSSEFQRGGRREQFF
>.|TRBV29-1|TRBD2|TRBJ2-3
TGCAGCTCCGGGGGGGGATTCACAGATACGCAGTATTTT
CSSGGGFTDTQYF
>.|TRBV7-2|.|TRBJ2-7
TGTGCCAGCAGCTTACTGGGGAACTCCTACGAGCAGTACTTC
CASSLLGNSYEQYF
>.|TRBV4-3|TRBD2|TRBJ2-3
TGCGCCAGCAGCCAAGAGAGGAGCGGGGGGGTTGGAGATACGCAGTATTTT
CASSQERSGGVGDTQYF
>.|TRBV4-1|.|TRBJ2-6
TGCGCCAGCAGCCAAGACAGGGGTAAGGGGCGGCTAGGATTTTCTGGGGCCAACGTCCTGACTTTC
CASSQDRGKGRLGFSGANVLTF
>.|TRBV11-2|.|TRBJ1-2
TGTGCCAGCAGCTTAGAAGATGATAGTATCTATGGCTACACCTTC
CASSLEDDSIYGYTF
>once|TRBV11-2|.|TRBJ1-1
TGTGCCAGCAGCTTAGCAGGGTCTTTCACTGAAGCTTTCTTT
CASSLAGSFTEAFF
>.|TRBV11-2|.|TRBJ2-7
TGTGCCAGCAGCACCCTCGGGGGGCGGATCATAAACTACGAGCAGTACTTC
CASSTLGGRIINYEQYF
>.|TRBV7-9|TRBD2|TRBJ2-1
TGTGCCAGCAGCCAGGGACTAGCGGGAGTAAATGAGCAGTTCTTC
CASSQGLAGVNEQFF
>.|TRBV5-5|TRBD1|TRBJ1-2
TGTGCCAGCAGCTTGGCCGGGACAGGGAACTATGGCTACACCTTC
CASSLAGTGNYGYTF
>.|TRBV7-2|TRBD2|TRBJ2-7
TGTGCCAGCAGCACCGCTAGCGGGGCTGCCTACGAGCAGTACTTC
CASSTASGAAYEQYF
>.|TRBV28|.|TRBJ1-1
TGTGCCAGCAGTCGGAAATTAGAGGGCACTGAAGCTTTCTTT
CASSRKLEGTEAFF
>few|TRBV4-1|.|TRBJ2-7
TGCGCCAGCAGCCCCGGACAGTCTCTCTCCGAGCAGTACTTC
CASSPGQSLSEQYF
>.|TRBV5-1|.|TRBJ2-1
TGCGCCAGCAGCTTGGGGACGGGCCTTGAGCAGTTCTTC
CASSLGTGLEQFF
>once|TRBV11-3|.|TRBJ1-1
TGTGCCAGCAGCTTAAGACAGGAAGAAGCTTTCTTT
CASSLRQEEAFF
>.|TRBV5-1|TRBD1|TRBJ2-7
TGCGCCAGCAGCACAGGGGGAGCTTCAGCCGAGCAGTACTTC
CASSTGGASAEQYF
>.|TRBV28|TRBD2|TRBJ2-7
TGTGCCAGCAGACCTCCTAGCGGAAGCTCCTACGAGCAGTACTTC
CASRPPSGSSYEQYF
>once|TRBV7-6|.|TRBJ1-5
TGTGCCAGCAGCTTAGGGGCCGCGGGGCAGAGCAATCAGCCCCAGCATTTT
CASSLGAAGQSNQPQHF
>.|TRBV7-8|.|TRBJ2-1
TGTGCCAGCAGCTTAATCATGCGGCGGTATCTCTTCTTC
CASSLIMRRYLFF
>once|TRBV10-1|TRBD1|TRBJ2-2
TGCGCCAGCAGTGGACAGGGGGCGTCAGGGGAGCTGTTTTTT
CASSGQGASGELFF
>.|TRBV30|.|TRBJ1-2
TGTGCCTGGAGTGTATTAGGTTCTGGGGGCCATGGCTACACCTTC
CAWSVLGSGGHGYTF
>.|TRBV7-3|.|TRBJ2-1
.
CASSWGTGAPVVFF
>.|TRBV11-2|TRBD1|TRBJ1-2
TGTGCCAGCAGCTTCTCCACCAAACGTCGGGACAGGGATAACTATGGCTACACCTTC
CASSFSTKRRDRDNYGYTF
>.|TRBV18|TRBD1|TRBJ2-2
TGTGCCAGCTCACCACTGACAGGGCGTGGGACCGGGGAGCTGTTTTTT
CASSPLTGRGTGELFF
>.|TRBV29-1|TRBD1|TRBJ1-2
TGCAGCGTTGGACAGGGTGGCTACACCTTC
CSVGQGGYTF
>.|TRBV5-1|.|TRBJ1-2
TGCGCCAGCAGCTTATCGATGGCTAACTATGGCTACACCTTC
CASSLSMANYGYTF
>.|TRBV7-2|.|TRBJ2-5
TGTGCCAGCAGCCCCTGGGTGATGTCTTCTCCTCAAGAGACCCAGTACTTC
CASSPWVMSSPQETQYF
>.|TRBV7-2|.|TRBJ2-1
TGTGCCAGCAGCTTAGGGGGGGCGACCAATGAGCAGTTCTTC
CASSLGGATNEQFF
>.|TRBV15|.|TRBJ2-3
TGTGCCACCAGCAGAGCGAGGGATACGCAGTATTTT
CATSRARDTQYF
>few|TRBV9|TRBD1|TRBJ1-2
TGTGCCAGCACCGGACAGGGGTACTATGGCTACACCTTC
CASTGQGYYGYTF
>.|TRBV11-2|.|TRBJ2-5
TGTGCCAGCAGCTCACCGGGACTTTGGCAAGAGACCCAGTACTTC
CASSSPGLWQETQYF
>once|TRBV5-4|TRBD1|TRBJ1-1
TGTGCCAGCAGCACCCGGGACAGGGACACTGAAGCTTTCTTT
CASSTRDRDTEAFF
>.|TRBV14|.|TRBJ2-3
TGTGCCAGCAGCCAAGATATTTCGGCAGGCGGTAACAAGGATACGCAGTATTTT
CASSQDISAGGNKDTQYF
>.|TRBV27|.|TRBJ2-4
TGTGCCAGCAGTTTTTTGTCGCAGGGTAGAGCCAAAAACATTCAGTACTTC
CASSFLSQGRAKNIQYF
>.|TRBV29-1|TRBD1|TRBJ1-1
TGCAGCGTTGAGAAGACAGGGTCTGAAGCTTTCTTT
CSVEKTGSEAFF
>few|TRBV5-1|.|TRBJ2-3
TGCGCCAGCAGCTTAGGAGGCAGGGGGGCAGATACGCAGTATTTT
CASSLGGRGADTQYF
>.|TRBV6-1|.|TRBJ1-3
TGTGCCAGCGGCCAGACGGATACCTCTGGAAACACCATATATTTT
CASGQTDTSGNTIYF
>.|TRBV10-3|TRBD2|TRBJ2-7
TGTGCCATCAGTGAGAAGGGACTAGCCTACGAGCAGTACTTC
CAISEKGLAYEQYF
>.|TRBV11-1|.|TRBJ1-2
TGTGCCAGCAGCTTAGGGGATCGGAGTGGCTACACCTTC
CASSLGDRSGYTF
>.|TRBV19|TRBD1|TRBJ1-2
TGTGCCAGTACCAAGGGGGCGAATGGCTACACCTTC
CASTKGANGYTF
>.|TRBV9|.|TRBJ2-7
TGTGCCAGCAGCGTGGACTCCGGGCTGAACGAGCAGTACTTC
CASSVDSGLNEQYF
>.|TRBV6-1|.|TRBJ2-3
TGTGCCAGCAGTGAAGCGGGAGATACGCAGTATTTT
CASSEAGDTQYF
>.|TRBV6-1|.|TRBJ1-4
TGTGCCAGCAGTACCCGGGCAGACCTACATGAAAAACTGTTTTTT
CASSTRADLHEKLFF
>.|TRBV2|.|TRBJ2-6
TGTGCCAGCAGTGATGCACAGGGTGGGGCCAACGTCCTGACTTTC
CASSDAQGGANVLTF
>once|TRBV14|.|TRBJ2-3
TGTGCCAGCAGCCTCAACCCACCTAGGGCGCAGTATTTT
CASSLNPPRAQYF
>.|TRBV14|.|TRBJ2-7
TGTGCCAGCAGCCCCCTATGGGACTCCTCGGACGAGCAGTACTTC
CASSPLWDSSDEQYF
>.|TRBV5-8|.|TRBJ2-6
TGTGCCAGCAGCCCCATAGTCTCTGGGGCCAACGTCCTGACTTTC
CASSPIVSGANVLTF
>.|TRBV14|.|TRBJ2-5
TGTGCCAGCAGCCTAGGTTCAGAGACCCAGTACTTC
CASSLGSETQYF
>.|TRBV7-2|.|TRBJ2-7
TGTGCCAGCAGCTTAGGGGGTTTCTACGAGCAGTACTTC
CASSLGGFYEQYF
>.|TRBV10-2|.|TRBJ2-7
TGCGCCAGCAGTGTCGCCTCCTACGAGCAGTACTTC
CASSVASYEQYF
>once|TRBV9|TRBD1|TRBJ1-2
TGTGCCAGCAGTTCCGGGACAGCTTATTCCTATGGCTACACCTTC
CASSSGTAYSYGYTF